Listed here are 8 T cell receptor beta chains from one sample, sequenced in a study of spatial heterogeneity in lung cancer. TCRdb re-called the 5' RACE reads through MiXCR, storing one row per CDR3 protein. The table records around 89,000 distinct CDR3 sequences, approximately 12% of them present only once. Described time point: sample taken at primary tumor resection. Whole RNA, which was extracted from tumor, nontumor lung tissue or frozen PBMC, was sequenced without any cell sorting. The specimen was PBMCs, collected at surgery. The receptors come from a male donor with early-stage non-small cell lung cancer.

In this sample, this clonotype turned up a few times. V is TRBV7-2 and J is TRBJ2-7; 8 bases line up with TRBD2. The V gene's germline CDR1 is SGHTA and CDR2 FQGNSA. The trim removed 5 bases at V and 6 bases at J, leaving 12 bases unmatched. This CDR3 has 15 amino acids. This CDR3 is CASSPKGTSPLEQYF. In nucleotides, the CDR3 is TGTGCCAGCAGCCCTAAAGGGACTAGTCCTCTCGAGCAGTACTTC.

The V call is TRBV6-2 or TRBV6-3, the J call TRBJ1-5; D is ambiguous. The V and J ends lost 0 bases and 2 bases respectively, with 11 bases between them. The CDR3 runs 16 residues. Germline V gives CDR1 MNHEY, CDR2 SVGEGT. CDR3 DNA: TGTGCCAGCAGTTACTCCCCCCAGAAACGCAATCAGCCCCAGCATTTT. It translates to CASSYSPQKRNQPQHF.

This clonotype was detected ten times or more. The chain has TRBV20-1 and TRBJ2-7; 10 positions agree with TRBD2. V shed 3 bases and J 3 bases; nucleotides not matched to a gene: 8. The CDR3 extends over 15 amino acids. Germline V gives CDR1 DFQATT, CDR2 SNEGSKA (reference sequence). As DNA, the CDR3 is TGCAGTGCTAGGACTCAGACTAGCGGGCTCTACGAGCAGTACTTC. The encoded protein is CSARTQTSGLYEQYF.

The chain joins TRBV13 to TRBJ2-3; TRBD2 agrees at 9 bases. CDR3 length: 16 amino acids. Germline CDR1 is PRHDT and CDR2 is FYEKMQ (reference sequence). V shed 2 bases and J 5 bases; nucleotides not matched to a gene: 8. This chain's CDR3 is CASSLSPAGGLDTQYF. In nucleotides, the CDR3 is TGTGCCAGCAGCTTATCCCCAGCGGGGGGCCTAGATACGCAGTATTTT.

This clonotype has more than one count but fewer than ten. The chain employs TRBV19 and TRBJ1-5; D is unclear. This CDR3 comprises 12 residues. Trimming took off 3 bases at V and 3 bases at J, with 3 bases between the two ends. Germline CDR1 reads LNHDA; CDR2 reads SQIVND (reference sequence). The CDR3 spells CASSIANQPQHF. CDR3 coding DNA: TGTGCCAGTAGTATTGCCAATCAGCCCCAGCATTTT.

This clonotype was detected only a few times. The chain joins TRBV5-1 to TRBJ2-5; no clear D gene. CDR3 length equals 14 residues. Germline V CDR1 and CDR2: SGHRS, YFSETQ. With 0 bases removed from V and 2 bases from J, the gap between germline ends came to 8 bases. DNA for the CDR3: TGCGCCAGCAGCTTGGCCCTAGGACAAGAGACCCAGTACTTC. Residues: CASSLALGQETQYF.

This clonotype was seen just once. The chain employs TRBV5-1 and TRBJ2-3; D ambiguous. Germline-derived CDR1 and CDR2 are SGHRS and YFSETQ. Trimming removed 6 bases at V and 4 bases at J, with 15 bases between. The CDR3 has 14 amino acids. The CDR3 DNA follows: TGCGCCAGCAACATTAGGGTTAGCCCAGATACGCAGTATTTT. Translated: CASNIRVSPDTQYF.

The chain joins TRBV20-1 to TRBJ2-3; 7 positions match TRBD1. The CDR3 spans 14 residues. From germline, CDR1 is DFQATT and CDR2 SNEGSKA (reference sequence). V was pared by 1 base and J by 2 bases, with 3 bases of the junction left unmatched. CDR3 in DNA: TGCAGTGCTAGAGTGGGACAGAACACAGATACGCAGTATTTT. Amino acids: CSARVGQNTDTQYF.